This T cell receptor (beta chain) stems from a study of identical twins. Per germline, CDR1 MDHEN and CDR2 SYDVKM. V was clipped by 3 bases and J by 7 bases; unmatched bases: 15. The CDR3 contains 16 residues. A word on this clonotype: Antigen unknown.

General study results and limits: The study reached conclusions through statistical analysis that was cross-sectional, not following the same donors. With monozygotic twins, out-of-frame TCR alpha sharing exceeded what models estimated. Twins showed weaker excess sharing in their beta out-of-frame sequences.

MiXCR, run by TCRdb on the 5' RACE reads, gives a single entry per CDR3 protein. The sample includes 700,000 or so distinct CDR3 sequences, 8% to 9% seen only once; the top ten take about 0.98%. The donors were all healthy and Caucasian. The data also belong to a second study, concerning yellow fever vaccine responses in identical twins.

Sequenced material: PBMCs. The rearrangement uses TRBV28 and TRBJ2-7; 7 bases fit TRBD1. The TCR sequence derives from a woman aged 18-29 years in good health. CDR3 sequence reads: CASSLGTVNPTGEQYF. DNA of the CDR3: TGTGCCAGCAGTTTGGGGACAGTTAATCCAACGGGGGAGCAGTACTTC.